The sequence of this T cell receptor beta chain was determined in a study of blood T cell repertoires in COVID-19. About the research overall: Samples taken during acute and convalescent COVID-19 were collected in the United States, Italy and Spain. The cDNA or gDNA used as material had been derived from T cells, B-cell-depleted T cells, or PBMCs.

Germline lookup yields CDR1 SNHLY and CDR2 FYNNEI. The CDR3 is made up of 18 amino acids. V shed 5 bases and J shed 0 bases, with 22 bases lying between them. Profiled with immunoSEQ multiplex PCR; TCRdb holds only in-frame clones, not every one. The sample consists of 75,000 to 95,000 clones, roughly 82% of them appearing once. The chain combines TRBV2 with TRBJ1-1; D gene uncertain. This clonotype originated in a man aged 55 to 70 with acute or convalescent COVID-19. Specimen: peripheral blood. The CDR3: CASSLATGSSRLNTEAFF. The CDR3 DNA is TGTGCCAGCAGTCTAGCTACTGGGAGCAGCCGATTGAACACTGAAGCTTTCTTT.